The T cell receptor beta chain under discussion was sequenced for a study of neurological immune-mediated disorders. Study conclusions and caveats: The highest TCR clonal expansion occurred in HTLV-1-associated myelopathy; multiple sclerosis fell below healthy controls.

This CDR3 contains 12 residues. Trimming took off 6 bases at V and 4 bases at J, with 7 bases between the two ends. Germline loops: CDR1 MDHEN, CDR2 SYDVKM. The cDNA was synthesized by means of template-switch 5'RACE, which was carried out with 10-nucleotide random UMIs. Every sequencing run returned over 160 million TCR-beta sequences, which were derived from 15-18 subjects. TCRdb reprocessed the 5' RACE reads with MiXCR, giving one entry per CDR3 protein. The profile shows about 60,000 distinct CDR3 sequences, around a tenth of them singletons. Time point described: longitudinal time-point 2. The unsorted libraries originated from 2 million PBMCs kept at -80 C. This clonotype is labeled medium-sized. Its specificity is not known.

V and J are TRBV28 and TRBJ1-3; D remains unclear. The sequenced sample was PBMCs. The sequence was obtained from a man aged 25 to 40 in good health. The CDR3 spells CASRQRGNTIYF. Here the CDR3 DNA reads TGTGCCAGCAGGCAGAGGGGAAACACCATATATTTT. The full variable domain, with the rest looked up from reference TRBV28 and TRBJ1-3, is DVKVTQSSRYLVKRTGEKVFLECVQDMDHENMFWYRQDPGLGLRLIYFSYDVKMKEKGDIPEGYSVSREKKERFSLILESASTNQTSMYLCASRQRGNTIYFGEGSWLTVV.